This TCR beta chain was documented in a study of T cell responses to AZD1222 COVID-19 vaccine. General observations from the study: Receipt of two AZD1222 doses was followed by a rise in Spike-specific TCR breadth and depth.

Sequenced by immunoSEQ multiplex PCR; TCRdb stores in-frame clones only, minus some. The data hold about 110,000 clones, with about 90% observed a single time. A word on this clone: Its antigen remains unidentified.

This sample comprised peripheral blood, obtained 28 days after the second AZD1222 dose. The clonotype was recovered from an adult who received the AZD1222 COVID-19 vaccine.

The CDR3 is CASTNPGDRGGQYF. Written as DNA, the CDR3 is TGTGCCAGCACGAACCCCGGGGACAGGGGCGGGCAGTACTTC. The chain has TRBV28 and TRBJ2-7; the match to TRBD1 covers 10 bases. J gave up 9 bases and V 7 bases, and 12 bases lay outside the gene matches. Per germline, CDR1 MDHEN and CDR2 SYDVKM. There are 14 residues in the CDR3.